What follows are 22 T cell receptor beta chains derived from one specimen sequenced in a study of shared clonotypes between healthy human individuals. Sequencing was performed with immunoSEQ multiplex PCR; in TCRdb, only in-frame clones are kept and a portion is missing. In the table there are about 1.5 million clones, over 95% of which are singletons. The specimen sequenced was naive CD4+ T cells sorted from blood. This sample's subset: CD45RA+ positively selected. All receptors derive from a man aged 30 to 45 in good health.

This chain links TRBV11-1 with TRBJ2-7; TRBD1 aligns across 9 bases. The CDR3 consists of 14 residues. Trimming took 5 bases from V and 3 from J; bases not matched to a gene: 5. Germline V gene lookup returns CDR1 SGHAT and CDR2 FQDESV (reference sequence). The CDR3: CASSVDRGNYEQYF. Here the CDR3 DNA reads TGTGCCAGCAGCGTGGACAGGGGAAACTACGAGCAGTACTTC.

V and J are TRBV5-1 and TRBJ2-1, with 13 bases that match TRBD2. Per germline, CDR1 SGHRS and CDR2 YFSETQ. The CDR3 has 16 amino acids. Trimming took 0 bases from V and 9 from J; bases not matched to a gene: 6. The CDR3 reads CASSLGLAGGGFEQFF. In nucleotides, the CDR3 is TGCGCCAGCAGCTTGGGACTAGCGGGAGGAGGTTTTGAGCAGTTCTTC.

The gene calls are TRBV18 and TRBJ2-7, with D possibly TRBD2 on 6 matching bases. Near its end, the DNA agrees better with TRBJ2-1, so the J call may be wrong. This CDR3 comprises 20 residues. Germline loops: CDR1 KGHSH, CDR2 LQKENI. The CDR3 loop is CASSPSRDSQTGRQYNEQFF. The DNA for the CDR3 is TGTGCCAGCTCACCAAGCCGGGACTCTCAAACCGGGCGGCAATACAATGAGCAGTTCTTC.

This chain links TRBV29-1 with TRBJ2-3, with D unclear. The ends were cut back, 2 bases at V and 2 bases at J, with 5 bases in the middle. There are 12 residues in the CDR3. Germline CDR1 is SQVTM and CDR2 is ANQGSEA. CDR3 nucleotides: TGCAGCGTTGAAATGAACACAGATACGCAGTATTTT. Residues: CSVEMNTDTQYF.

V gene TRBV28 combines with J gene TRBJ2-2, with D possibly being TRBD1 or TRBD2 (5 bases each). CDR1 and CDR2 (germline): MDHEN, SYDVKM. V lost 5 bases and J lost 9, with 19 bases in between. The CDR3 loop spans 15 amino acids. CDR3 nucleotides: TGTGCCAGCAGTAAAGCTTTGGGGGACCGCTGGGAGCTGTTTTTT. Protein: CASSKALGDRWELFF.

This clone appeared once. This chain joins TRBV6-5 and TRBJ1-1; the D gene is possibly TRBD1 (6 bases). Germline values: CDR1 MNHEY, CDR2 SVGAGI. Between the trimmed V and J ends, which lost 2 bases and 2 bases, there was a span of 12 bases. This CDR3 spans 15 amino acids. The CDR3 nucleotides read TGTGCCAGCAGTTACGGTCGCAGGGGAAACACTGAAGCTTTCTTT. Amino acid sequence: CASSYGRRGNTEAFF.

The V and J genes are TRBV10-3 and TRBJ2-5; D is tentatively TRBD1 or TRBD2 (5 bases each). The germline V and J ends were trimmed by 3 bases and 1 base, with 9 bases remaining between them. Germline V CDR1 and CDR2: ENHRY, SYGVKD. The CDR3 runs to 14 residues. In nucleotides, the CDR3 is TGTGCCATCAGTGACGGGGCTCGCCAAGAGACCCAGTACTTC. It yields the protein CAISDGARQETQYF.

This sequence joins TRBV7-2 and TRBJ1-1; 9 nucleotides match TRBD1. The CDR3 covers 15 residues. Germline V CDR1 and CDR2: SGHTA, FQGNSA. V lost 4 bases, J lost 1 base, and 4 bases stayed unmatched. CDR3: CASSSTGGPNTEAFF. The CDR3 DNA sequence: TGTGCCAGCAGCTCAACAGGGGGCCCGAACACTGAAGCTTTCTTT.

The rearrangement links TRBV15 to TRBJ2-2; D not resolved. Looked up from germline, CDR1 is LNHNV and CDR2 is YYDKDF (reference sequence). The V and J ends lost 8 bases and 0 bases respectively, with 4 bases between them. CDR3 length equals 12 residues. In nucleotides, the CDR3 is TGTGCCACCGGGGCGAACACCGGGGAGCTGTTTTTT. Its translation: CATGANTGELFF.

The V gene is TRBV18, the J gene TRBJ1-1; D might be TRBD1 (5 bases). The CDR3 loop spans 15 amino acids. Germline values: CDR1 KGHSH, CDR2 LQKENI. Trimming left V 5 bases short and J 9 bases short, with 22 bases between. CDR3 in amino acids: CASSTGRDLKIKAFF. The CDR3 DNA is TGTGCCAGCTCAACGGGACGGGACCTCAAGATCAAAGCTTTCTTT.

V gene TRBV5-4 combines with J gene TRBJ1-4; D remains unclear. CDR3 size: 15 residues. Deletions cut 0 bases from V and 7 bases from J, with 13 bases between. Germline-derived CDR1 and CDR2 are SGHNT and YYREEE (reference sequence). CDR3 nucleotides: TGTGCCAGCAGCTTGGCCCCAGAGCGACGTGAAAAACTGTTTTTT. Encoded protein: CASSLAPERREKLFF.

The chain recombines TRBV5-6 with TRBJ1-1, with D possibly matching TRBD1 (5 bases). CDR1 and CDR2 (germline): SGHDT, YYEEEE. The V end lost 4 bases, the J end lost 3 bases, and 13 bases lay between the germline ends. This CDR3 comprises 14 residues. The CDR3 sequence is CASSPRGRDTEAFF. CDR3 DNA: TGTGCCAGCAGCCCCCGGGGGAGGGACACTGAAGCTTTCTTT.

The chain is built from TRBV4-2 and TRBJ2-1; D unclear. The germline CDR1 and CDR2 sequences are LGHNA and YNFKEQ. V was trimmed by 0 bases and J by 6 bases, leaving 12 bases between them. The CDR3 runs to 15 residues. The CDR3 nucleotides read TGTGCCAGCAGCCAAGATCTAGAGTGGGGCAATGAGCAGTTCTTC. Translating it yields CASSQDLEWGNEQFF.

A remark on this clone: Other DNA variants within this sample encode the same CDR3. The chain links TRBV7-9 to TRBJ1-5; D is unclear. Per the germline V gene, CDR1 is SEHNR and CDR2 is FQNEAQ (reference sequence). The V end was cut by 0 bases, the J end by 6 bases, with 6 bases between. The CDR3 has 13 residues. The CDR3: CASSLAGSQPQHF. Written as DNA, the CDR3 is TGTGCCAGCAGCTTAGCGGGAAGTCAGCCCCAGCATTTT.

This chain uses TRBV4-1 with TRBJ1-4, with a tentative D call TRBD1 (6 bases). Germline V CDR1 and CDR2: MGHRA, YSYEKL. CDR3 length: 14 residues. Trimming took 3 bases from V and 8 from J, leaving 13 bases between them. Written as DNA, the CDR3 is TGCGCCAGCAGCCAGGGGGGGGCGCCGGAAAAACTGTTTTTT. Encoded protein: CASSQGGAPEKLFF.

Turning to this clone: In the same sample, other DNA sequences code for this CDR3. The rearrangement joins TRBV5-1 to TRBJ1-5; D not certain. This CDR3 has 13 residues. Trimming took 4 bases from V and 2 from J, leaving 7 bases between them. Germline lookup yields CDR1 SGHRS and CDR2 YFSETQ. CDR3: CASSPDGNQPQHF. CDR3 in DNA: TGCGCCAGCAGCCCGGACGGCAATCAGCCCCAGCATTTT.

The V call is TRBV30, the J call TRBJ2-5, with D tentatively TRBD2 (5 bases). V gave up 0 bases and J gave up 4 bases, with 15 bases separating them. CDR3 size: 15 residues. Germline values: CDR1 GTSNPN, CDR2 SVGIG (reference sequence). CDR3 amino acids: CAWSVTGTMGETQYF. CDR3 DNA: TGTGCCTGGAGTGTAACGGGAACGATGGGAGAGACCCAGTACTTC. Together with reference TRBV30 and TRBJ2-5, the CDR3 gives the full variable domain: SQTIHQWPATLVQPVGSPLSLECTVEGTSNPNLYWYRQAAGRGLQLLFYSVGIGQISSEVPQNLSASRPQDRQFILSSKKLLLSDSGFYLCAWSVTGTMGETQYFGPGTRLLVL.

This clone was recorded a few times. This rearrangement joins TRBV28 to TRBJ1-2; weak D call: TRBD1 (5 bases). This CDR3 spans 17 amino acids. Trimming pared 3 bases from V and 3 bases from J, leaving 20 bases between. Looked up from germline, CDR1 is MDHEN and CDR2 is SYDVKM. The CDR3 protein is CASSLVGHRLGDYGYTF. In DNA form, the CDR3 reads TGTGCCAGCAGTTTGGTAGGGCACCGACTAGGGGACTATGGCTACACCTTC.

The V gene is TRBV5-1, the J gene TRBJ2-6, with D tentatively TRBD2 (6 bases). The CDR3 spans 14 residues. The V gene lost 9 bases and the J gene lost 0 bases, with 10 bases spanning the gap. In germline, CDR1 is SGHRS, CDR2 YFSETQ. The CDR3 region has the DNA TGCGCCACCAAGACTAGCTCTGGGGCCAACGTCCTGACTTTC. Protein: CATKTSSGANVLTF.

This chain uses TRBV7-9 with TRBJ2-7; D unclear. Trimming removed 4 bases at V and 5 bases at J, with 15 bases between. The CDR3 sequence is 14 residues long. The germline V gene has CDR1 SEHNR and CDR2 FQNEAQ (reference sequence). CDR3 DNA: TGTGCCAGCAGCTCCGGCGAATGGGCTGACGAGCAGTACTTC. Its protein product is CASSSGEWADEQYF.

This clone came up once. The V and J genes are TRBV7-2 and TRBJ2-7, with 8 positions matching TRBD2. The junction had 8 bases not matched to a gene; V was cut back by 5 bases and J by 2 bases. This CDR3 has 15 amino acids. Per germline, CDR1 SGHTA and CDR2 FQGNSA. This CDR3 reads CASSREGHAAYEQYF. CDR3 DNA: TGTGCCAGCAGCCGGGAGGGACACGCCGCCTACGAGCAGTACTTC. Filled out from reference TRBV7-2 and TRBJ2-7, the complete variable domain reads GAGVSQSPSNKVTEKGKDVELRCDPISGHTALYWYRQSLGQGLEFLIYFQGNSAPDKSGLPSDRFSAERTGGSVSTLTIQRTQQEDSAVYLCASSREGHAAYEQYFGPGTRLTVT.

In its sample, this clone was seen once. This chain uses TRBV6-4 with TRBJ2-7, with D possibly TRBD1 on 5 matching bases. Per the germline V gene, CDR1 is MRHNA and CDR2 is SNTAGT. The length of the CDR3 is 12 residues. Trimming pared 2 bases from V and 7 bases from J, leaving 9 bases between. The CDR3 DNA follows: TGTGCCAGCAGTGACAGGGGAAAGGAGCAGTACTTC. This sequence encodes CASSDRGKEQYF.